This T cell receptor beta chain was captured by sequencing in a study of shared clonotypes between healthy human individuals. Study observations and caveats: A few donors had roughly 5.2% of their naive CD4 clonotypes in common. Exclusively blood specimens were collected; tissue repertoires likely differ.

As for this clone: Its antigen is still unknown.

Assay used: immunoSEQ multiplex PCR; TCRdb lists only in-frame clones, some missing. Of 600,000 to 750,000 clones in the sample, about two thirds are singletons; the top ten hold approximately 2%. CDR3 size: 14 residues. The V and J ends lost 9 bases and 9 bases, in that order; junction bases with no gene match: 12. Germline loops: CDR1 SGHTA, CDR2 FQGNSA. The receptor comes from a woman in her thirties in good health. Sequences were obtained from memory CD4+ T cells sorted from blood. The subset: CD45RA-negative fraction. The chain recombines TRBV7-2 with TRBJ2-1, with 9 bases that match TRBD2. CDR3 coding DNA: TGTGCCAGTAACCTCTTAGCGGGAGTTAGTGAGCAGTTCTTC. Its translation is CASNLLAGVSEQFF.